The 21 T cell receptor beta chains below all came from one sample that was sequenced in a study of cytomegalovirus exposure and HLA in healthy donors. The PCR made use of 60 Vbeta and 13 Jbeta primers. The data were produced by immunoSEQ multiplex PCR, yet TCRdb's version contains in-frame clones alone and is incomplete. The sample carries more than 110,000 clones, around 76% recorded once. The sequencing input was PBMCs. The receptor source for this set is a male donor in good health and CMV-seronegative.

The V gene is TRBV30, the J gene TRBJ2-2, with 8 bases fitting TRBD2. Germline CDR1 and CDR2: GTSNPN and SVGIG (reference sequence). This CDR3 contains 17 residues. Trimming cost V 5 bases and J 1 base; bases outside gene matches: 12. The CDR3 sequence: CAWSKRGAGGNTGELFF. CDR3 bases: TGTGCCTGGTCCAAGAGGGGGGCGGGGGGGAACACCGGGGAGCTGTTTTTT.

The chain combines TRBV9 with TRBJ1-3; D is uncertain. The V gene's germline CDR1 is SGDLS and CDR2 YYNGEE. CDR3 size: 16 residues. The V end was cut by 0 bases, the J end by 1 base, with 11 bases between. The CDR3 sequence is CASSVATAGSGNTIYF. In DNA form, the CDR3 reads TGTGCCAGCAGCGTAGCTACGGCAGGTTCTGGAAACACCATATATTTT.

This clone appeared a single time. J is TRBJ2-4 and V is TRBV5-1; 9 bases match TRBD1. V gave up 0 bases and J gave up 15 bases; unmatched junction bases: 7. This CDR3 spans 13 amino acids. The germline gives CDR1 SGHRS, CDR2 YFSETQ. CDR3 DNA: TGCGCCAGCAGCTTGGAACAGGGGGCAGGAGCGTACTTC. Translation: CASSLEQGAGAYF.

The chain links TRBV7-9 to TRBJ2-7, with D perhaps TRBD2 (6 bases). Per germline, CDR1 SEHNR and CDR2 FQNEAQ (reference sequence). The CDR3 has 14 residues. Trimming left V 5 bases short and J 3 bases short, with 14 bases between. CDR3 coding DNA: TGTGCCAGCAGCCGCATCGGGGGAAACTACGAGCAGTACTTC. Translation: CASSRIGGNYEQYF.

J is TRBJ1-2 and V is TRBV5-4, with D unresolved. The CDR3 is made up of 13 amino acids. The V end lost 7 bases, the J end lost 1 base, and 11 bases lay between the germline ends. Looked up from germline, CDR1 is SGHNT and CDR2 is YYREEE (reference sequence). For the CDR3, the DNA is TGTGCCAGCGGTCCGGTGGTTAACTATGGCTACACCTTC. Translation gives CASGPVVNYGYTF.

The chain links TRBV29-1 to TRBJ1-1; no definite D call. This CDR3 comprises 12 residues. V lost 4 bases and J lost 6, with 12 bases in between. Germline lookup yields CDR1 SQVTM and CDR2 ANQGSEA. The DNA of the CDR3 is TGCAGCGTTGTTCAGGCGTCGGCTGAAGCTTTCTTT. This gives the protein CSVVQASAEAFF.

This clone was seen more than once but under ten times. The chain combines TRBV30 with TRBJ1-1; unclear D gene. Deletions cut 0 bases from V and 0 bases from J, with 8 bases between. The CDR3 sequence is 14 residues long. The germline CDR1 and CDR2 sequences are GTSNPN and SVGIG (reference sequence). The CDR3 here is CAWSVPGLNTEAFF. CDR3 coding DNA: TGTGCCTGGAGTGTACCAGGTCTGAACACTGAAGCTTTCTTT.

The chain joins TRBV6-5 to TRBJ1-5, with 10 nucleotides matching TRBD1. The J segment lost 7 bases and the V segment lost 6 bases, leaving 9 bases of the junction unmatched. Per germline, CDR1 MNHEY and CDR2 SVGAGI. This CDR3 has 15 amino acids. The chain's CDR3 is CASRLTGTGEQPQHF. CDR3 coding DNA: TGTGCCAGCAGGCTGACCGGGACAGGGGAACAGCCCCAGCATTTT.

CDR3 bases: TGTGCCTGGAGCCTTGCCGGGACTGGTCACGTCCTGACTTTC. As protein: CAWSLAGTGHVLTF. This rearrangement joins TRBV30 to TRBJ2-6; D is possibly TRBD2 (6 bases). The V gene lost 3 bases and the J gene lost 11 bases, with 17 bases spanning the gap. The germline V gene encodes CDR1 GTSNPN and CDR2 SVGIG (reference sequence). The length of the CDR3 is 14 residues. The variable domain in full, with the rest retrieved from reference TRBV30 and TRBJ2-6, is SQTIHQWPATLVQPVGSPLSLECTVEGTSNPNLYWYRQAAGRGLQLLFYSVGIGQISSEVPQNLSASRPQDRQFILSSKKLLLSDSGFYLCAWSLAGTGHVLTFGAGSRLTVL.

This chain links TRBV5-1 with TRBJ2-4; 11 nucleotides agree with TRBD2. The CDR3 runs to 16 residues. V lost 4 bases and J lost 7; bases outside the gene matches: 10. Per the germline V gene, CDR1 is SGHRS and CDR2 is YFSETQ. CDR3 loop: CASSETGTSGGNIQYF. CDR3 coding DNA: TGCGCCAGCAGCGAAACCGGGACTAGCGGTGGGAACATTCAGTACTTC.

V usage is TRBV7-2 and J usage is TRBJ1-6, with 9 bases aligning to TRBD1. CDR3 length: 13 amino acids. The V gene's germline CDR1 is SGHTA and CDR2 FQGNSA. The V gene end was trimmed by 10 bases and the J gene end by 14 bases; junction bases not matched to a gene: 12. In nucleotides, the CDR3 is TGTGCCACCTTACTCGGCCGGGACAGGGCCCTCCACTTT. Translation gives CATLLGRDRALHF.

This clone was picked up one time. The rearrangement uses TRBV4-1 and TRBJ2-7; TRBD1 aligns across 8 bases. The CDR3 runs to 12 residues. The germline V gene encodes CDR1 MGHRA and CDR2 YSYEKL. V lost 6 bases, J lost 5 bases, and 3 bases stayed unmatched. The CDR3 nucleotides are TGCGCCAGCAGTCAGGGGGCCGACGAGCAGTACTTC. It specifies CASSQGADEQYF.

The CDR3 here is CSATTSSKWFF. In nucleotides, the CDR3 is TGCAGTGCCACGACCTCTAGTAAGTGGTTCTTC. This chain uses TRBV20-1 with TRBJ2-1, with D unclear. This CDR3 comprises 11 residues. Germline V CDR1 and CDR2: DFQATT, SNEGSKA (reference sequence). V was clipped by 6 bases and J by 15 bases, with 18 bases between them.

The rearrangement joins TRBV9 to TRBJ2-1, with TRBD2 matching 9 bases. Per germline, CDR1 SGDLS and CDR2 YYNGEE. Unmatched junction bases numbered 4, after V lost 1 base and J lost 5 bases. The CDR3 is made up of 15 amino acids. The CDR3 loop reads CASSVKAGGHNEQFF. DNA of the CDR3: TGTGCCAGCAGCGTAAAGGCGGGAGGGCACAATGAGCAGTTCTTC.

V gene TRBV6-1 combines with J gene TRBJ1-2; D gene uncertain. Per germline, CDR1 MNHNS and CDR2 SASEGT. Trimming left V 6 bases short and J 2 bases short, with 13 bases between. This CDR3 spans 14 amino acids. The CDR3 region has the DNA TGTGCCAGCAGGGACTCAGGAGGGAACTATGGCTACACCTTC. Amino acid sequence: CASRDSGGNYGYTF.

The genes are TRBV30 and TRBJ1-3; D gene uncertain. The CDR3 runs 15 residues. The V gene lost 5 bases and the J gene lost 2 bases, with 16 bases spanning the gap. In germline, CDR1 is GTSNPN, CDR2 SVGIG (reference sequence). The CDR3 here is CAWVRSGSPGNTIYF. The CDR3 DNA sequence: TGTGCCTGGGTCCGCTCTGGGAGTCCTGGAAACACCATATATTTT.

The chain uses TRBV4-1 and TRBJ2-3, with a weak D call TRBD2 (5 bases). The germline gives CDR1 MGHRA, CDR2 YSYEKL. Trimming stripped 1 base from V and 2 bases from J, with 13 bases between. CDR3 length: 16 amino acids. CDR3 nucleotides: TGCGCCAGCAGCCAAGGAGCTAGCCGATACACAGATACGCAGTATTTT. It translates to CASSQGASRYTDTQYF.

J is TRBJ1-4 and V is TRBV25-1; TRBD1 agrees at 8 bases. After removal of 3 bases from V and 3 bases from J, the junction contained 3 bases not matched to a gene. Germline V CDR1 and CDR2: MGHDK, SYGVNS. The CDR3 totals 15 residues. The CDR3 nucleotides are TGTGCCAGCAGTGATTGGGGACAGGCTAATGAAAAACTGTTTTTT. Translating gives CASSDWGQANEKLFF. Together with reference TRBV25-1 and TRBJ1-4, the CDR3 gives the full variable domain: EADIYQTPRYLVIGTGKKITLECSQTMGHDKMYWYQQDPGMELHLIHYSYGVNSTEKGDLSSESTVSRIRTEHFPLTLESARPSHTSQYLCASSDWGQANEKLFFGSGTQLSVL.

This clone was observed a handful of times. In nucleotides, the CDR3 is TGTGCCAGCAGCCAACTAGCGGGTCCCTACAATGAGCAGTTCTTC. Translated, it gives CASSQLAGPYNEQFF. The V call is TRBV7-6, the J call TRBJ2-1, with 9 bases identical to TRBD2. The junction had 4 bases not matched to a gene; V was cut back by 5 bases and J by 2 bases. CDR1 SGHVS and CDR2 FNYEAQ come from the germline V gene. CDR3 length: 15 amino acids.

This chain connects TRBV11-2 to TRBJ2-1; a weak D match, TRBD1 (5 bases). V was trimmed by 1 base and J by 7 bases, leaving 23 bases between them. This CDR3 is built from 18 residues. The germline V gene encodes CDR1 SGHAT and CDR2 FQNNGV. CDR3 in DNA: TGTGCCAGCAGCTTAGCCGACAGTAGGTCGAGGTTTTATAATGAGCAGTTCTTC. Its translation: CASSLADSRSRFYNEQFF.

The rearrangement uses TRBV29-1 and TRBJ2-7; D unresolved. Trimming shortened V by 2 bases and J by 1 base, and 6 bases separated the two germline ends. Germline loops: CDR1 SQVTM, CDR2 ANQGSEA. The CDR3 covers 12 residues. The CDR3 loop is CSVELGSYEQYF. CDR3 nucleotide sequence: TGCAGCGTTGAACTAGGTTCCTACGAGCAGTACTTC.